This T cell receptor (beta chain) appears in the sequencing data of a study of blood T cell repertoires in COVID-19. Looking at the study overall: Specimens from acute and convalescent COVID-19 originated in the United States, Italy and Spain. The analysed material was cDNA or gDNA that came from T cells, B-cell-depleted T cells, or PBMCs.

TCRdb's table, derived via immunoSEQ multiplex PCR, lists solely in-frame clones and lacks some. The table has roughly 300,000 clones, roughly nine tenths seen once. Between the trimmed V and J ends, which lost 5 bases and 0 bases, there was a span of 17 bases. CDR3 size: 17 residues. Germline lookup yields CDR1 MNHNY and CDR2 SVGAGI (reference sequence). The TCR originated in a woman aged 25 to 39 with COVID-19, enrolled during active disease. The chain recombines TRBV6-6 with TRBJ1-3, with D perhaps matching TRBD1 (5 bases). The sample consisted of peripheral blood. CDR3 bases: TGTGCCAGCAGTCCGGAGGGGTTCGGGGGCTCTGGAAACACCATATATTTT. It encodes CASSPEGFGGSGNTIYF.